Included here is one T cell receptor (beta chain) sequence, with context. Other DNA sequences from this sample encode an identical CDR3 as well. The data are from a study of blood T cell repertoires in COVID-19. Germline CDR1 and CDR2: SGHKS and YYEKEE (reference sequence). After removal of 2 bases from V and 1 base from J, the junction contained 3 bases not matched to a gene. This CDR3 is 14 amino acids long. Some clones are missing from TCRdb's copy, which holds only in-frame ones; the method was immunoSEQ multiplex PCR. The sample carries 250,000 to 300,000 clones, just under 90% recorded once. Sequencing used PBMCs or T cells enriched from blood (not recorded which). The rearrangement uses TRBV5-5 and TRBJ2-7; 7 bases align to TRBD1. The TCR was taken from a woman in her forties or fifties who had been exposed to COVID-19. The DNA of the CDR3 is TGTGCCAGCAGCTTTGCAGGGGGATCCTACGAGCAGTACTTC. Protein: CASSFAGGSYEQYF.